The sequence of this T cell receptor (beta chain) was determined in a study of OX40 agonist ivuxolimab in advanced cancers. CDR3 length: 16 residues. Per germline, CDR1 SGDLS and CDR2 YYNGEE. The V and J ends lost 2 bases and 1 base respectively, with 12 bases between them. Points from the study as a whole: Relative to CD4+ cells, CD8+ T cells on average had more expanded clones.

Clones were read by immunoSEQ multiplex PCR, and TCRdb kept only the in-frame ones, dropping some. The repertoire includes about 60,000 clones, 85% of them detected once, and under 4.5% sits in the top ten. This clone was seen only a few times. What it binds is not known. This receptor was obtained from an adult with an advanced solid tumor such as melanoma, head and neck, liver or kidney cancer. The chain employs TRBV9 and TRBJ2-2; TRBD2 is a possible D gene (5 bases). The specimen was CD4+ or CD8+ T cells sorted from blood, collected in a trial of the OX40 agonist ivuxolimab. CDR3 sequence (DNA): TGTGCCAGCAGCGTCTTGGGAGTTTTGAACACCGGGGAGCTGTTTTTT. This translates into CASSVLGVLNTGELFF.